Sequencing of this T cell receptor (beta chain) was carried out in a study of blood T cell repertoires in COVID-19 (dated by TCRdb to the early 2020s). Regarding the study in general: Collaborator samples came from the United States, Italy and Spain and covered acute and convalescent phases of COVID-19. The samples were drawn from two sources: the first 160 participants of the ongoing ImmuneRACE study, and approximately 1,300 subjects contributed by 6 global collaborators. Where available, HLA class I and class II types were obtained from metadata supplied by the sample provider rather than from assay-based typing. The dataset comprised deeply sampled blood TCRbeta repertoires from subjects exposed to, actively infected with, or recovered from COVID-19. The repertoires were made available in a free public database intended to serve as a resource for research on the immune response to SARS-CoV-2. The prospective study material was composed of cDNA or gDNA derived from T cells, B-cell-depleted T cells, or PBMCs. A de-identified subject ID, COVID-19 status, age in years and sex were almost always included in the sample metadata. Paper-wide results and their limitations: Clinical and demographic metadata were provided uncurated, with the amount varying by source and participant.

TCRbeta CDR3 regions were amplified from genomic DNA using the immunoSEQ Assay, a bias-controlled multiplex PCR. From the authors' description of their analysis: Nucleated cell counts per sample were estimated from amplification of reference gene primers within the assay. To quantify the absolute abundance of each unique TCRbeta CDR3 rearrangement, sequence reads were collapsed and filtered. Productive Simpson clonality was computed per sample as the square root of Simpson's diversity index over productive rearrangements. TCRdb stores this immuneACCESS table with in-frame sequences only. Part of the clones is absent; in the studies checked, under half of the shortfall reflects unresolved V genes, and no reason is known for the rest. V, J and clone size are those of that table, while D and trimming were read from the DNA. The sample contains 250,000 to 350,000 clones, about 91% of them found a single time. Jointly, the top ten make up about an eighth of the sample.

Whole blood was collected in K2EDTA tubes by collaborating institutions according to the institutions' own protocols. For TCRbeta analysis, collaborators shipped samples in one of three forms: frozen whole blood, isolated PBMCs, or DNA extracted from either of those sample types. The CDR3, from cysteine to phenylalanine, totals 15 residues. Of all the DNA, just the CDR3 is kept, 45 bases in frame from base 1. The germline V gene sets CDR1 to MDHEN and CDR2 to SYDVKM. Relative to germline, V is 6 bases shorter and J is 0 bases shorter, with 11 bases between their ends. As regards this clone: Its antigen has not been determined. The input lacks base qualities; no much larger clone sits a single base away. Other nucleotide sequences in the sample specify the same CDR3.

Recombination connected TRBV28 to TRBJ1-4; the D gene is not confidently resolved. Source material: peripheral blood. The sequence derives from an older woman with acute or convalescent COVID-19. The DNA is as follows: TGTGCCAGCAGCCTCACCGGGACAACTAATGAAAAACTGTTTTTT. Translation gives CASSLTGTTNEKLFF.